The next 32 T cell receptor beta chains were all read from a single sample in a study of cytomegalovirus exposure and HLA in healthy donors. The primer mix had 60 Vbeta and 13 Jbeta primers. Profiled with immunoSEQ multiplex PCR; TCRdb holds only in-frame clones, not every one. The sample consists of 150,000 to 200,000 clones, roughly 80% of them appearing once. The source material was PBMCs. Receptors originate from a woman in her 50s in good health and CMV-seropositive.

This rearrangement joins TRBV13 to TRBJ2-7, with TRBD1 matching over 11 bases. The V segment lost 5 bases and the J segment 5 bases; nucleotides outside the gene matches: 2. From germline, CDR1 is PRHDT and CDR2 FYEKMQ (reference sequence). The CDR3 length is 13 residues. The CDR3 DNA reads as TGTGCCAGCAGCGAGGGACAGGGGGACGAGCAGTACTTC. Amino acids: CASSEGQGDEQYF. The full variable domain, in which reference TRBV13 and TRBJ2-7 provide the parts outside the CDR3, is AAGVIQSPRHLIKEKRETATLKCYPIPRHDTVYWYQQGPGQDPQFLISFYEKMQSDKGSIPDRFSAQQFSDYHSELNMSSLELGDSALYFCASSEGQGDEQYFGPGTRLTVT.

For this clone: Other DNA sequences in this sample translate to the same CDR3. The V gene is TRBV7-9, the J gene TRBJ2-5; D may be TRBD2 (6 bases). Per germline, CDR1 SEHNR and CDR2 FQNEAQ (reference sequence). V lost 3 bases and J 2 bases, leaving 10 bases between the germline ends. The length of the CDR3 is 14 residues. The CDR3 DNA is TGTGCCAGCAGCTTGGGGAGCGGGCAAGAGACCCAGTACTTC. It is translated as CASSLGSGQETQYF.

The CDR3 DNA follows: TGCAGCGCCAGACTTGTTGGGGGGTATGGCTACACCTTC. Its protein product is CSARLVGGYGYTF. This chain links TRBV29-1 with TRBJ1-2; maybe TRBD1 (5 bases). Germline CDR1 is SQVTM and CDR2 is ANQGSEA. V lost 7 bases, J lost 5 bases, and 17 bases lay in between. This CDR3 is 13 amino acids long. The full variable domain, completed using reference TRBV29-1 and TRBJ1-2, is SAVISQKPSRDICQRGTSLTIQCQVDSQVTMMFWYRQQPGQSLTLIATANQGSEATYESGFVIDKFPISRPNLTFSTLTVSNMSPEDSSIYLCSARLVGGYGYTFGSGTRLTVV.

The V and J genes are TRBV29-1 and TRBJ2-4, with 7 positions matching TRBD1. The CDR3 is 11 amino acids. CDR1 SQVTM and CDR2 ANQGSEA come from the germline V gene. With V trimmed by 7 bases and J by 12 bases, 9 bases remained unmatched. CDR3 protein: CSGIQRDSQYF. DNA for the CDR3: TGCAGCGGTATACAACGGGACAGTCAGTACTTC.

This clone was detected only once. The chain carries TRBV10-3 and TRBJ2-1, with D perhaps TRBD1 (6 bases). The V gene's germline CDR1 is ENHRY and CDR2 SYGVKD. Deletions cut 10 bases from V and 7 bases from J, with 14 bases between. CDR3 length equals 12 residues. For the CDR3, the DNA is TGTGCCACGTCTGAAGGGGGAAATGAGCAGTTCTTC. Residues: CATSEGGNEQFF.

In DNA, the CDR3 is TGTGCCAGCAGTTTACTGACAGACAATCAGCCCCAGCATTTT. Translating it yields CASSLLTDNQPQHF. The J gene is TRBJ1-5, the V gene TRBV27; TRBD1 might be the D (5 bases). This CDR3 is built from 14 residues. The germline V and J ends were trimmed by 2 bases and 3 bases, with 8 bases remaining between them. CDR1 and CDR2 from the germline V gene are MNHEY and SMNVEV (reference sequence).

The chain couples TRBV27 to TRBJ1-5; no clear D gene. The germline V gene encodes CDR1 MNHEY and CDR2 SMNVEV (reference sequence). The CDR3 runs 16 residues. The V gene lost 3 bases and the J gene lost 7 bases, with 19 bases spanning the gap. This CDR3 is CASSFGRVGRRQPQHF. CDR3 nucleotide sequence: TGTGCCAGCAGTTTCGGAAGGGTTGGAAGGAGGCAGCCCCAGCATTTT.

This clone appeared once. The chain couples TRBV7-9 to TRBJ1-5, with a weak D call TRBD1 (5 bases). The CDR3 runs 14 residues. The V end was cut by 4 bases, the J end by 6 bases, with 13 bases between. From germline, CDR1 is SEHNR and CDR2 FQNEAQ (reference sequence). The CDR3 DNA reads as TGTGCCAGCAGCTCCTCTCAGGGAGGTCAGCCCCAGCATTTT. Protein sequence: CASSSSQGGQPQHF. Using reference TRBV7-9 and TRBJ1-5 for the parts outside the CDR3, the full variable domain is DTGVSQNPRHKITKRGQNVTFRCDPISEHNRLYWYRQTLGQGPEFLTYFQNEAQLEKSRLLSDRFSAERPKGSFSTLEIQRTEQGDSAMYLCASSSSQGGQPQHFGDGTRLSIL.

This clone is a singleton in its sample. The chain has TRBV18 and TRBJ1-1; 7 bases are a match to TRBD1. Germline V lookup: CDR1 KGHSH, CDR2 LQKENI. The CDR3 is 15 residues long. V lost 4 bases, J lost 0 bases, and 5 bases stayed unmatched. The CDR3 protein is CASSRQDRLNTEAFF. Written as DNA, the CDR3 is TGTGCCAGCTCACGACAGGACAGGTTGAACACTGAAGCTTTCTTT.

J is TRBJ2-5 and V is TRBV9; 12 bases line up with TRBD1. This CDR3 spans 16 amino acids. Trimming cost V 0 bases and J 5 bases; bases outside gene matches: 5. Looked up from germline, CDR1 is SGDLS and CDR2 is YYNGEE. The CDR3 sequence is CASSVGGQGAWETQYF. In DNA form, the CDR3 reads TGTGCCAGCAGCGTAGGGGGACAGGGGGCTTGGGAGACCCAGTACTTC. The complete variable domain, with remaining parts taken from reference TRBV9 and TRBJ2-5, reads DSGVTQTPKHLITATGQRVTLRCSPRSGDLSVYWYQQSLDQGLQFLIQYYNGEERAKGNILERFSAQQFPDLHSELNLSSLELGDSALYFCASSVGGQGAWETQYFGPGTRLLVL.

In this sample, this clone turned up a few times. The chain recombines TRBV5-6 with TRBJ1-1; D not certain. The V gene lost 0 bases and the J gene lost 6 bases, with 18 bases spanning the gap. Germline V gene data show CDR1 as SGHDT and CDR2 as YYEEEE. CDR3 length equals 16 residues. CDR3 loop: CASSLVFVSRVAEAFF. The CDR3 DNA follows: TGTGCCAGCAGCTTGGTTTTTGTTTCAAGAGTCGCTGAAGCTTTCTTT. Using reference TRBV5-6 and TRBJ1-1 for the parts outside the CDR3, the full variable domain is DAGVTQSPTHLIKTRGQQVTLRCSPKSGHDTVSWYQQALGQGPQFIFQYYEEEERQRGNFPDRFSGHQFPNYSSELNVNALLLGDSALYLCASSLVFVSRVAEAFFGQGTRLTVV.

The chain carries TRBV28 and TRBJ2-7; TRBD1 aligns across 10 bases. From germline, CDR1 is MDHEN and CDR2 SYDVKM. With V trimmed by 4 bases and J by 3 bases, 6 bases remained unmatched. The CDR3 loop spans 15 amino acids. CDR3 residues: CASSSRDRGYYEQYF. The CDR3 coding sequence is TGTGCCAGCAGTTCTCGGGACAGGGGCTACTACGAGCAGTACTTC.

This chain uses TRBV7-9 with TRBJ1-1; D is ambiguous. Trimming removed 7 bases at V and 1 base at J, with 13 bases between. The germline V gene has CDR1 SEHNR and CDR2 FQNEAQ (reference sequence). The CDR3 totals 14 residues. Here the CDR3 reads CASTYVSGNTEAFF. CDR3 coding DNA: TGTGCCAGCACCTACGTTTCGGGGAACACTGAAGCTTTCTTT. Looking up the rest from reference TRBV7-9 and TRBJ1-1 gives the full variable domain: DTGVSQNPRHKITKRGQNVTFRCDPISEHNRLYWYRQTLGQGPEFLTYFQNEAQLEKSRLLSDRFSAERPKGSFSTLEIQRTEQGDSAMYLCASTYVSGNTEAFFGQGTRLTVV.

The genes are TRBV30 and TRBJ2-1; 7 bases line up with TRBD1. The germline V gene encodes CDR1 GTSNPN and CDR2 SVGIG (reference sequence). This CDR3 is built from 13 residues. After removal of 6 bases from V and 7 bases from J, the junction contained 9 bases not matched to a gene. CDR3 nucleotide sequence: TGTGCCTGCCCCCGGGACAGTCGGAATGAGCAGTTCTTC. It translates to CACPRDSRNEQFF.

The gene calls are TRBV7-4 and TRBJ1-1, with 10 bases that match TRBD1. The CDR3 consists of 17 residues. The ends lost 3 bases at V and 0 bases at J; junction bases unmatched: 7. Germline CDR1 and CDR2: SGHVT and SQSDAQ. CDR3 in DNA: TGTGCCAGCAGCTTCCGACAGGGACAGGGGATGAACACTGAAGCTTTCTTT. Its protein is CASSFRQGQGMNTEAFF.

Here the CDR3 reads CASSPQDYYEQYF. CDR3 sequence (DNA): TGTGCCAGCAGCCCACAGGACTACTACGAGCAGTACTTC. The gene calls are TRBV5-4 and TRBJ2-7; D perhaps matches TRBD2 (6 bases). Germline V gene lookup returns CDR1 SGHNT and CDR2 YYREEE (reference sequence). The CDR3 is made up of 13 amino acids. The V end was cut by 4 bases, the J end by 3 bases, with 11 bases between.

The chain joins TRBV5-8 to TRBJ2-7; possible D gene TRBD1, 5 bases. This CDR3 comprises 18 residues. The germline V gene encodes CDR1 SGHTS and CDR2 YDEGEE. Deletions cut 5 bases from V and 0 bases from J, with 24 bases between. The CDR3, as DNA: TGTGCCAGCAGACCTTTAAGTGGAAGGGGCTACCTCTCCTACGAGCAGTACTTC. It yields the protein CASRPLSGRGYLSYEQYF.

The CDR3 region has the DNA TGTGCCAGTAGGGCCCGGACAGCGAGCAATCAGCCCCAGCATTTT. It yields the protein CASRARTASNQPQHF. The genes are TRBV19 and TRBJ1-5; a possible D gene is TRBD1 (6 bases). From germline, CDR1 is LNHDA and CDR2 SQIVND (reference sequence). Trimming stripped 6 bases from V and 1 base from J, with 13 bases between. The length of the CDR3 is 15 residues.

J is TRBJ2-1 and V is TRBV10-1; the match to TRBD2 covers 9 bases. V lost 5 bases and J lost 4; bases outside the gene matches: 3. Germline V gives CDR1 WNHNN, CDR2 SYGVQD (reference sequence). The CDR3 covers 14 residues. In DNA form, the CDR3 reads TGCGCCAGCAGTAGCGGGGGGCTGTACAATGAGCAGTTCTTC. Translation gives CASSSGGLYNEQFF.

The genes are TRBV5-1 and TRBJ2-3, with D perhaps matching TRBD2 (5 bases). The CDR3 runs 14 residues. Germline V lookup: CDR1 SGHRS, CDR2 YFSETQ. V lost 8 bases to trimming and J lost 2 bases, with 15 bases between them. The CDR3 nucleotides read TGCGCCAGTTCCGGAGGCAGTGTCACAGATACGCAGTATTTT. Encoded protein: CASSGGSVTDTQYF.

The rearrangement links TRBV5-1 to TRBJ2-3; D is perhaps TRBD2 (6 bases). This CDR3 is 15 amino acids long. The ends were cut back, 0 bases at V and 2 bases at J, with 10 bases in the middle. Germline-derived CDR1 and CDR2 are SGHRS and YFSETQ. In DNA form, the CDR3 reads TGCGCCAGCAGCTTGGTGGGACTCCTCACAGATACGCAGTATTTT. Translated, it gives CASSLVGLLTDTQYF.

The J gene is TRBJ2-3, the V gene TRBV29-1, with a weak D call TRBD1 (6 bases). In germline, CDR1 is SQVTM, CDR2 ANQGSEA. Trimming cost V 3 bases and J 2 bases, with 12 bases left between them. This CDR3 is built from 14 residues. CDR3 DNA sequence: TGCAGCGTTGAGGGGGCCCTCAACACAGATACGCAGTATTTT. This sequence encodes CSVEGALNTDTQYF.

Points on this clone: An end of the junction differs from the germline gene, which may be a read error. The rearrangement joins TRBV6-4 to TRBJ1-5, with 8 positions matching TRBD1. CDR1 MRHNA and CDR2 SNTAGT come from the germline V gene. The CDR3 consists of 19 residues. The CDR3 DNA reads as TGTGCCAGCAGTGAACCGGACAGGGAATGTAGCGATTGCAATCAACCCCAGCATTTT. Protein product: CASSEPDRECSDCNQPQHF.

The rearrangement links TRBV4-1 to TRBJ1-2, with a weak D call TRBD1 (5 bases). CDR1 and CDR2 from the germline V gene are MGHRA and YSYEKL. V was trimmed by 4 bases and J by 4 bases, leaving 10 bases between them. The CDR3 sequence is 13 residues long. The CDR3 DNA is TGCGCCAGCAGCCGGGACTCGAGCTATGGCTACACCTTC. This encodes CASSRDSSYGYTF.

The chain employs TRBV19 and TRBJ2-5; 7 nucleotides match TRBD2. This CDR3 comprises 14 residues. Germline loops: CDR1 LNHDA, CDR2 SQIVND (reference sequence). V was clipped by 7 bases and J by 2 bases; unmatched bases: 7. The CDR3 bases are TGTGCCAGTACCCCGGGTAGCGGGCAAGAGACCCAGTACTTC. Translating it yields CASTPGSGQETQYF. The whole variable domain, remainder taken from reference TRBV19 and TRBJ2-5, is DGGITQSPKYLFRKEGQNVTLSCEQNLNHDAMYWYRQDPGQGLRLIYYSQIVNDFQKGDIAEGYSVSREKKESFPLTVTSAQKNPTAFYLCASTPGSGQETQYFGPGTRLLVL.

This sequence joins TRBV28 and TRBJ1-2, with 9 bases identical to TRBD1. The CDR3 covers 15 residues. V shed 5 bases and J 5 bases; nucleotides not matched to a gene: 9. The germline V gene encodes CDR1 MDHEN and CDR2 SYDVKM. The CDR3 bases are TGTGCCAGCAGTGCCCCCGGGACAGGGCTTTATGGCTACACCTTC. This codes for CASSAPGTGLYGYTF.

The genes are TRBV11-1 and TRBJ1-1, with D hard to call. V was trimmed by 1 base and J by 5 bases, leaving 11 bases between them. CDR1 SGHAT and CDR2 FQDESV come from the germline V gene (reference sequence). The CDR3 consists of 14 residues. Written as DNA, the CDR3 is TGTGCCAGCAGCTTAGGACCTTCGAGGACTGAAGCTTTCTTT. It encodes CASSLGPSRTEAFF.

J is TRBJ2-1 and V is TRBV6-5; 8 bases align to TRBD1. V trimming: 6 bases; J trimming: 4 bases; junction bases outside the gene matches: 5. Per germline, CDR1 MNHEY and CDR2 SVGAGI. CDR3 size: 14 residues. CDR3 residues: CASSQGQEYNEQFF. CDR3 nucleotide sequence: TGTGCCAGCAGCCAGGGACAGGAGTACAATGAGCAGTTCTTC.

The chain carries TRBV18 and TRBJ1-3, with TRBD1 as a possible D gene (6 bases). The V end lost 6 bases, the J end lost 0 bases, and 15 bases lay between the germline ends. This CDR3 comprises 16 residues. Germline assignment: CDR1 KGHSH and CDR2 LQKENI. The CDR3 region is CASSLGQSSSGNTIYF. CDR3 DNA sequence: TGTGCCAGCTCCCTCGGACAGAGTTCCTCTGGAAACACCATATATTTT.

The rearrangement joins TRBV27 to TRBJ2-7, with TRBD2 identical over 11 bases. Germline trimming cut 6 bases from V and 3 bases from J; bases unmatched to any gene: 13. CDR3 length equals 17 residues. CDR1 MNHEY and CDR2 SMNVEV come from the germline V gene (reference sequence). CDR3 sequence (DNA): TGTGCCAGCAGGGTCGGTAGCGGGGGGGCCTATTTCTACGAGCAGTACTTC. Its protein is CASRVGSGGAYFYEQYF.

The rearrangement uses TRBV5-4 and TRBJ1-4, with 8 bases matching TRBD1. The germline gives CDR1 SGHNT, CDR2 YYREEE (reference sequence). The CDR3 consists of 15 residues. The ends lost 3 bases at V and 4 bases at J; junction bases unmatched: 5. The CDR3 nucleotides are TGTGCCAGCAGCTCAGGACAGGGCTATAATGAAAAACTGTTTTTT. Protein sequence: CASSSGQGYNEKLFF.

The gene calls are TRBV5-6 and TRBJ2-2; no clear D gene. With 0 bases removed from V and 5 bases from J, the gap between germline ends came to 14 bases. This CDR3 has 16 residues. Per germline, CDR1 SGHDT and CDR2 YYEEEE. The CDR3 sequence is CASSLDYGPLTGELFF. DNA of the CDR3: TGTGCCAGCAGCTTGGATTATGGGCCCCTTACCGGGGAGCTGTTTTTT.